This T cell receptor (beta chain) emerged from a study of vaccination and CD4 T cells after COVID-19. The Oncomine TCR Beta short-read assay sequenced DNA from cultured CD4+ T cells. TCRdb fed the PCR reads into MiXCR, producing one record per CDR3 protein. Of several thousand distinct CDR3 sequences in the sample, approximately 48% were seen once. Treatment reported: approximately nine-day PBMC culture with coronavirus spike peptide pools or control peptides (ViraFEST assay). Harvesting of the unexposed donor's CD4+ T cells predated the COVID-19 pandemic (2011-2018). This clonotype was observed a handful of times. Its antigen is undetermined. Looked up from germline, CDR1 is LNHNV and CDR2 is YYDKDF (reference sequence). The CDR3 length is 10 residues. V lost 11 bases, J lost 7 bases, and 11 bases lay in between.

The rearrangement joins TRBV15 to TRBJ1-2; D not certain. The TCR comes from a human donor in good health. Sequenced sample: CD4+ T cells from blood, cultured in vitro. This CDR3 reads CASRLGGYTF. The CDR3 coding sequence is TGTGCCTCCCGACTCGGTGGCTACACCTTC.